A selection of T cell receptor beta chains follows, all from one sample in a study of T cells in Graves' hyperthyroidism and ophthalmopathy. TCRdb re-analysed the multiplex PCR reads in MiXCR, keeping a single row per CDR3 protein. Among about 290,000 distinct CDR3 sequences, roughly 15% were seen once, and the ten largest hold approximately 33%. The sequencing sample was made of blood. The receptors shown here come from a young man with Graves' hyperthyroidism. Both conserved end residues are part of each CDR3. Fields, in order: V gene, CDR3 length, J gene, CDR3 protein.

V: TRBV20-1
length: 13
J: TRBJ2-5
CDR3: CSAHSVGGETQYF

V: TRBV18
length: 14
J: TRBJ1-4
CDR3: CASSWGQSNEKLFF

V: TRBV29-1
length: 14
J: TRBJ2-1
CDR3: CSGGTRGSYNEQFF

V: TRBV7-2
length: 13
J: TRBJ2-7
CDR3: CASSPQRRAEQYF

V: TRBV11-1
length: 15
J: TRBJ2-7
CDR3: CASSPRLAALHEQYF

V: TRBV20-1
length: 15
J: TRBJ2-1
CDR3: CSARVRRSSYNEQFF

V: TRBV20-1
length: 15
J: TRBJ2-1
CDR3: CSALYWESPYNEQFF

V: TRBV27
length: 13
J: TRBJ2-7
CDR3: CASTLGPLYEQYF

V: TRBV5-1
length: 15
J: TRBJ2-3
CDR3: CASSPQGILTDTQYF

V: TRBV20-1
length: 13
J: TRBJ2-3
CDR3: CTSGESGTDTQYF

V: TRBV3-1
length: 15
J: TRBJ2-7
CDR3: CASSQVGGPVYEQYF

V: TRBV27
length: 14
J: TRBJ2-7
CDR3: CASSLLGSGHEQYF

V: TRBV3-1
length: 13
J: TRBJ2-1
CDR3: CASSQGRGREPFF

V: TRBV29-1
length: 12
J: TRBJ1-3
CDR3: CSVGPSGNTIYF

V: TRBV7-9
length: 14
J: TRBJ2-1
CDR3: CASRYIQGSGEQFF

V: TRBV29-1
length: 12
J: TRBJ2-5
CDR3: CSVEEEGETQYF

V: TRBV2
length: 14
J: TRBJ2-5
CDR3: CASNFRGGQETQYF

V: TRBV2
length: 14
J: TRBJ1-3
CDR3: CASSENPSWNTIYF

V: TRBV7-9
length: 15
J: TRBJ1-4
CDR3: CASSSTGPSNEKLFF

V: TRBV3-1
length: 11
J: TRBJ2-7
CDR3: CASSQVGEQYF

V: TRBV24-1
length: 15
J: TRBJ1-5
CDR3: CATSDNRGSNQPQHF

V: TRBV19
length: 18
J: TRBJ2-1
CDR3: CASSIRGGTRSSYNEQFF

V: TRBV11-2
length: 15
J: TRBJ1-3
CDR3: CASSFEKSPGNTIYF

V: TRBV9
length: 14
J: TRBJ2-5
CDR3: CASSVGTDQETQYF

V: TRBV5-5
length: 16
J: TRBJ1-1
CDR3: CASSLSGGRVGAEAFF

V: TRBV30
length: 14
J: TRBJ1-6
CDR3: CAWSVGAGDSPLHF

V: TRBV18
length: 16
J: TRBJ1-5
CDR3: CASSENRQGGNQPQHF

V: TRBV2
length: 12
J: TRBJ1-5
CDR3: CASSGLGQPQHF

V: TRBV7-9
length: 15
J: TRBJ2-2
CDR3: CASSSWALRAGELFF

V: TRBV5-6
length: 12
J: TRBJ2-7
CDR3: CASSLAENEQYF

V: TRBV2
length: 17
J: TRBJ2-1
CDR3: CASSSGQGARSYNEQFF

V: TRBV7-8
length: 17
J: TRBJ2-1
CDR3: CASSLPGLAGGRVEQFF

V: TRBV7-9
length: 16
J: TRBJ2-7
CDR3: CASSSSLAGKAYEQYF

V: TRBV5-1
length: 15
J: TRBJ1-2
CDR3: CASSLSDRRPYGYTF

V: TRBV5-4
length: 14
J: TRBJ2-5
CDR3: CASSSGGFQETQYF

V: TRBV2
length: 12
J: TRBJ1-5
CDR3: CASRQVEQPQHF

V: TRBV5-1
length: 13
J: TRBJ1-2
CDR3: CASSYQQNYGYTF

V: TRBV28
length: 16
J: TRBJ2-7
CDR3: CASSVGSGTGTYEQYF

V: TRBV9
length: 14
J: TRBJ2-4
CDR3: CASSTWDRENIQYF

V: TRBV24-1
length: 15
J: TRBJ2-1
CDR3: CATSESGTGGNEQFF

V: TRBV25-1
length: 13
J: TRBJ1-2
CDR3: CASSESLNYGYTF

V: TRBV5-6
length: 13
J: TRBJ1-2
CDR3: CASSLEDSYGYTF

V: TRBV3-1
length: 15
J: TRBJ2-7
CDR3: CASSLTGDRDYEQYF

V: TRBV9
length: 15
J: TRBJ2-7
CDR3: CASSVGDRTPYEQYF

V: TRBV5-1
length: 8
J: TRBJ1-1
CDR3: CASSLAFF

V: TRBV5-1
length: 14
J: TRBJ1-1
CDR3: CASSLEPVDTEAFF

V: TRBV9
length: 15
J: TRBJ2-3
CDR3: CASSVGEGGTDTQYF

V: TRBV4-2
length: 14
J: TRBJ2-3
CDR3: CASSHGTGTDTQYF

V: TRBV25-1
length: 15
J: TRBJ2-2
CDR3: CASSEWTGNTGELFF

V: TRBV28
length: 11
J: TRBJ2-5
CDR3: CASSRIETQYF

V: TRBV20-1
length: 15
J: TRBJ2-7
CDR3: CSARVAKGSTYEQYF

V: TRBV5-4
length: 15
J: TRBJ2-3
CDR3: CASSPQGISTDTQYF

V: TRBV20-1
length: 15
J: TRBJ2-3
CDR3: CSARIHTKSPDTQYF